Listed here are 27 T cell receptor beta chains from one sample, sequenced in a study of blood T cell repertoires in COVID-19 (dated by TCRdb to the early 2020s). The library relied on the immunoSEQ multiplex PCR assay. TCRdb limited this immuneACCESS table to in-frame rearrangements with V and J called. A share of clones is missing; checked studies link under half to unresolved V genes, and the rest is unexplained. In this sample the table shows some 200,000 clones, 84% of which occur a single time. Around 18% of the sample is taken by the ten largest. Sequencing input: peripheral blood. The receptors originated from a woman aged 80 or older with active or convalescent COVID-19.

This rearrangement joins TRBV7-3 to TRBJ2-1; 8 nucleotides line up with TRBD1. V lost 5 bases to trimming and J lost 4 bases; unmatched junction nucleotides: 4. The CDR3 spans 14 residues. The V gene's germline CDR1 is SGHTA and CDR2 FQGTGA. CDR3 sequence: CASSLQGDYNEQFF. The CDR3 coding sequence is TGTGCCAGCAGCCTACAGGGGGATTACAATGAGCAGTTCTTC.

The J gene is TRBJ2-1, the V gene TRBV7-8; D might be TRBD1 (6 bases). The V end was cut by 5 bases, the J end by 0 bases, with 11 bases between. This CDR3 has 15 amino acids. Germline loops: CDR1 SGHVS, CDR2 FQNEAQ. CDR3 coding DNA: TGTGCCAGCAGCGCACAGGGTAGCTCCTACAATGAGCAGTTCTTC. Translating it yields CASSAQGSSYNEQFF.

The chain's CDR3 is CASSLEAPGNSPLHF. CDR3 coding DNA: TGTGCCAGCAGCTTAGAAGCTCCGGGGAATTCACCCCTCCACTTT. This sequence joins TRBV7-9 and TRBJ1-6; D is unclear. The length of the CDR3 is 15 residues. Trimming took off 1 base at V and 7 bases at J, with 11 bases between the two ends. Germline CDR1 and CDR2: SEHNR and FQNEAQ (reference sequence).

This rearrangement joins TRBV11-1 to TRBJ2-1; 7 nucleotides align to TRBD2. The CDR3 spans 15 residues. J was trimmed by 4 bases and V by 7 bases; bases with no gene match: 10. Germline CDR1 SGHAT, CDR2 FQDESV (reference sequence). The CDR3 region is CASTQPGAGYNEQFF. CDR3 sequence (DNA): TGTGCCAGCACCCAACCTGGAGCGGGATACAATGAGCAGTTCTTC.

J is TRBJ1-2 and V is TRBV7-2; the match to TRBD1 covers 7 bases. The V gene end was trimmed by 5 bases and the J gene end by 8 bases; junction bases not matched to a gene: 5. The CDR3 has 12 residues. Per germline, CDR1 SGHTA and CDR2 FQGNSA. CDR3 nucleotides: TGTGCCAGCAGCCCGACAGGGTACGGCTACACCTTC. Amino acid sequence: CASSPTGYGYTF.

V usage is TRBV19 and J usage is TRBJ2-1, with a weak D call TRBD2 (6 bases). CDR1 and CDR2 from the germline V gene are LNHDA and SQIVND (reference sequence). The V gene lost 4 bases and the J gene lost 4 bases, with 11 bases spanning the gap. The CDR3 spans 14 residues. CDR3 coding DNA: TGTGCCAGTAGTAGGACTACATTGTACAATGAGCAGTTCTTC. This gives the protein CASSRTTLYNEQFF. Complete variable domain (other parts from reference TRBV19 and TRBJ2-1): DGGITQSPKYLFRKEGQNVTLSCEQNLNHDAMYWYRQDPGQGLRLIYYSQIVNDFQKGDIAEGYSVSREKKESFPLTVTSAQKNPTAFYLCASSRTTLYNEQFFGPGTRLTVL.

The rearrangement links TRBV7-9 to TRBJ2-5; 12 bases agree with TRBD2. The CDR3 length is 16 residues. Looked up from germline, CDR1 is SEHNR and CDR2 is FQNEAQ (reference sequence). The V and J ends lost 4 bases and 2 bases, in that order; junction bases with no gene match: 5. CDR3 in amino acids: CASSWSTSGGQETQYF. CDR3 bases: TGTGCCAGCAGCTGGTCGACTAGCGGGGGTCAAGAGACCCAGTACTTC.

This clone showed up just a few times. The chain combines TRBV9 with TRBJ1-2; D gene uncertain. Per the germline V gene, CDR1 is SGDLS and CDR2 is YYNGEE. This CDR3 has 12 residues. Trimming shortened V by 10 bases and J by 6 bases, and 16 bases separated the two germline ends. CDR3 DNA: TGTGCCTCGCGGTCGGCAGCGGATGGCTACACCTTC. The encoded protein is CASRSAADGYTF.

The J gene is TRBJ2-1, the V gene TRBV6-5, with 8 bases aligning to TRBD1. V was pared by 0 bases and J by 3 bases, with 4 bases of the junction left unmatched. Germline V CDR1 and CDR2: MNHEY, SVGAGI. There are 16 residues in the CDR3. The CDR3 region has the DNA TGTGCCAGCAGTTACTCCAGGGGGCTGGACTACAATGAGCAGTTCTTC. Residues: CASSYSRGLDYNEQFF.

V usage is TRBV6-6 and J usage is TRBJ1-1; unclear D gene. Germline V gene lookup returns CDR1 MNHNY and CDR2 SVGAGI (reference sequence). The CDR3 sequence is 13 residues long. The V end lost 2 bases, the J end lost 0 bases, and 4 bases lay between the germline ends. The chain's CDR3 is CASSYQLNTEAFF. The CDR3 bases are TGTGCCAGCAGTTACCAGTTGAACACTGAAGCTTTCTTT.

This clone was seen just once. The rearrangement links TRBV29-1 to TRBJ2-7, with a tentative D call TRBD1 (5 bases). Germline V lookup: CDR1 SQVTM, CDR2 ANQGSEA. This CDR3 is 15 amino acids long. V dropped 4 bases and J dropped 0 bases, with 16 bases sitting between them. The CDR3 spells CSVADRVSSSYEQYF. Here the CDR3 DNA reads TGCAGCGTTGCTGACAGAGTAAGTAGCTCCTACGAGCAGTACTTC.

This chain joins TRBV6-5 and TRBJ2-7, with a tentative D call TRBD1 (6 bases). Germline V gene lookup returns CDR1 MNHEY and CDR2 SVGAGI. The CDR3 has 14 residues. Trimming cost V 5 bases and J 0 bases, with 11 bases left between them. Here the CDR3 DNA reads TGTGCCAGCAGTCAACAGGGCATCTCCTACGAGCAGTACTTC. Protein: CASSQQGISYEQYF.

The J gene is TRBJ1-5, the V gene TRBV6-5; D is perhaps TRBD1 (5 bases). Germline V gene lookup returns CDR1 MNHEY and CDR2 SVGAGI. This CDR3 contains 15 residues. Deletions cut 2 bases from V and 7 bases from J, with 15 bases between. The CDR3, as DNA: TGTGCCAGCAGTTACGCGGGGTCATGGGGGCAGCCCCAGCATTTT. This gives the protein CASSYAGSWGQPQHF.

The chain recombines TRBV27 with TRBJ2-5; D is unresolved. Germline CDR1 reads MNHEY; CDR2 reads SMNVEV (reference sequence). Trimming took 7 bases from V and 0 from J, leaving 21 bases between them. CDR3 length: 17 residues. The CDR3 loop reads CASTPHGPSAHQETQYF. In nucleotides, the CDR3 is TGTGCCAGCACTCCACATGGGCCGTCGGCACACCAAGAGACCCAGTACTTC.

This chain connects TRBV3-1 (or the pseudogene TRBV3-2) to TRBJ2-7, with D possibly matching TRBD2 (6 bases). The V gene lost 2 bases and the J gene lost 3 bases, with 11 bases spanning the gap. Germline CDR1 is LGHDT and CDR2 is YNNKEL (reference sequence). The CDR3 consists of 14 residues. The CDR3 nucleotides are TGTGCCAGCAGCCAACTGGGACTTGACTACGAGCAGTACTTC. Translated, it gives CASSQLGLDYEQYF.

The chain recombines TRBV5-1 with TRBJ2-1; TRBD2 matches 8 bases. CDR1 and CDR2 (germline): SGHRS, YFSETQ. V dropped 0 bases and J dropped 6; count of bases not matched to a gene: 5. CDR3 length equals 15 residues. CDR3 region: CASSLAGLETNEQFF. The CDR3 coding sequence is TGCGCCAGCAGCTTGGCGGGACTAGAAACCAATGAGCAGTTCTTC.

The rearrangement links TRBV19 to TRBJ2-2, with D possibly being TRBD1 (5 bases). CDR3 length: 16 residues. The ends were cut back, 7 bases at V and 2 bases at J, with 17 bases in the middle. Germline CDR1 LNHDA, CDR2 SQIVND (reference sequence). The CDR3: CASTHAGQLNTGELFF. DNA of the CDR3: TGTGCCAGTACACACGCAGGACAATTAAACACCGGGGAGCTGTTTTTT. Together with reference TRBV19 and TRBJ2-2, the CDR3 gives the full variable domain: DGGITQSPKYLFRKEGQNVTLSCEQNLNHDAMYWYRQDPGQGLRLIYYSQIVNDFQKGDIAEGYSVSREKKESFPLTVTSAQKNPTAFYLCASTHAGQLNTGELFFGEGSRLTVL.

J is TRBJ2-1 and V is TRBV7-2; possible D gene TRBD1, 5 bases. The V end was cut by 4 bases, the J end by 8 bases, with 15 bases between. This CDR3 region has 14 residues. Germline V lookup: CDR1 SGHTA, CDR2 FQGNSA. The CDR3 loop is CASSSQGNQDEQFF. The CDR3 nucleotides are TGTGCCAGCAGCTCTCAGGGAAACCAGGATGAGCAGTTCTTC.

The gene calls are TRBV20-1 and TRBJ1-3, with D tentatively TRBD1 (5 bases). Germline CDR1 and CDR2: DFQATT and SNEGSKA (reference sequence). The CDR3 is 11 amino acids. Trimming removed 5 bases from V and 8 bases from J, with 10 bases in between. This chain's CDR3 is CSALAGDTIYF. CDR3 nucleotide sequence: TGCAGTGCTTTGGCGGGGGACACCATATATTTT.

V gene TRBV7-6 combines with J gene TRBJ2-1, with TRBD1 identical over 10 bases. The CDR3 consists of 15 residues. V gave up 5 bases and J gave up 3 bases; unmatched junction bases: 4. Germline lookup yields CDR1 SGHVS and CDR2 FNYEAQ. CDR3 amino acids: CASSTRTGGYNEQFF. CDR3 bases: TGTGCCAGCAGCACGAGGACAGGGGGCTACAATGAGCAGTTCTTC.

The chain links TRBV11-3 to TRBJ2-7; no firm D call. The CDR3 length is 14 residues. Germline V lookup: CDR1 SGHNT, CDR2 YENEEA. Trimming removed 1 base from V and 6 bases from J, with 13 bases in between. In nucleotides, the CDR3 is TGTGCCAGCAGCTTAGGGCAGCCCGAGCGCGAGCAGTACTTC. Encoded protein: CASSLGQPEREQYF.

The chain employs TRBV11-2 and TRBJ2-4, with 10 nucleotides matching TRBD2. The CDR3 spans 18 residues. V was pared by 2 bases and J by 1 base, with 8 bases of the junction left unmatched. In germline, CDR1 is SGHAT, CDR2 FQNNGV. CDR3 protein: CASSLYLAGDPAKNIQYF. CDR3 bases: TGTGCCAGCAGCTTATATCTAGCGGGAGACCCGGCCAAAAACATTCAGTACTTC.

The chain is built from TRBV7-2 and TRBJ2-1, with TRBD1 identical over 8 bases. Germline CDR1 is SGHTA and CDR2 is FQGNSA. V shed 4 bases and J 0 bases; nucleotides not matched to a gene: 2. This CDR3 is built from 15 residues. The CDR3 DNA sequence: TGTGCCAGCAGCTATGACAGGGGCTCCTACAATGAGCAGTTCTTC. Translation: CASSYDRGSYNEQFF.

The chain carries TRBV25-1 and TRBJ2-1; 8 positions agree with TRBD2. Per germline, CDR1 MGHDK and CDR2 SYGVNS. CDR3 size: 13 residues. Losses at the gene ends were 7 bases for V and 11 bases for J; bases not matched to a gene: 10. This chain's CDR3 is CASIDPRGGKQFF. The DNA for the CDR3 is TGTGCCAGCATCGATCCCCGGGGGGGCAAGCAGTTCTTC.

Here the CDR3 reads CASSLQAGDTQYF. For the CDR3, the DNA is TGTGCCAGCAGCTTGCAAGCTGGAGATACGCAGTATTTT. The V and J genes are TRBV7-3 and TRBJ2-3; D uncertain. Trimming removed 3 bases from V and 5 bases from J, with 9 bases in between. The CDR3 extends over 13 amino acids. CDR1 is SGHTA, CDR2 FQGTGA, per germline.

The CDR3 sequence is CASSVVGAGNTEAFF. In DNA form, the CDR3 reads TGTGCCAGCAGCGTAGTAGGTGCGGGGAACACTGAAGCTTTCTTT. This sequence joins TRBV9 and TRBJ1-1; D is unresolved. Trimming cost V 0 bases and J 1 base, with 10 bases left between them. The length of the CDR3 is 15 residues. Germline V gene sequence: CDR1 SGDLS, CDR2 YYNGEE.

The CDR3 is CAIKGAGKETQYF. For the CDR3, the DNA is TGTGCCATCAAGGGGGCAGGGAAAGAGACCCAGTACTTC. This sequence joins TRBV10-3 and TRBJ2-5; 7 bases line up with TRBD1. Per the germline V gene, CDR1 is ENHRY and CDR2 is SYGVKD. After removal of 7 bases from V and 3 bases from J, the junction contained 5 bases not matched to a gene. The CDR3 extends over 13 amino acids.